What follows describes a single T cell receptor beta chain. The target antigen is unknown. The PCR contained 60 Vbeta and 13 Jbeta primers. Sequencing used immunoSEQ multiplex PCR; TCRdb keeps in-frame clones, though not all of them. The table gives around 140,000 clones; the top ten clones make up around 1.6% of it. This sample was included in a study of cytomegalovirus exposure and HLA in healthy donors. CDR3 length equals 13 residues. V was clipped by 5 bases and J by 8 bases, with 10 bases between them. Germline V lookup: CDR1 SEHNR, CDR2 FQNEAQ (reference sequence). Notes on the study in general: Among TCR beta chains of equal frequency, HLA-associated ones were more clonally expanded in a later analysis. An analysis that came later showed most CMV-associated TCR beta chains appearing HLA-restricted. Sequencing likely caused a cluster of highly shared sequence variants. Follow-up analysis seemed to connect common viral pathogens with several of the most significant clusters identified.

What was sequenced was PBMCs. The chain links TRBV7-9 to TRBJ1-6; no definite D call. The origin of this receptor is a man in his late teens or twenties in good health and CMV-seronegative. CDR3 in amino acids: CASSPSSDSPLHF. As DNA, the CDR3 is TGTGCCAGCAGCCCATCGTCGGATTCACCCCTCCACTTT.